The rows below give T cell receptor beta chains drawn from one sample of a study of beta chain features in type 1 diabetes. The protocol was immunoSEQ multiplex PCR, while the TCRdb copy is restricted to in-frame clones and leaves out a portion. The data show about 40,000 clones, with about 65% seen just once and 2% to 2.5% held by the top ten. The sample was Tregs from blood. Receptors originate from a woman aged 30 to 39 in good health. CDR3s include the opening cysteine and the closing phenylalanine or tryptophan. A D gene is named only where the DNA matches it firmly. Where a row states a size, it is once, few, many or the class of an expanded clone; other rows omit it.

cdr3_nt: TGTGCCAGCAGTTACGTGCGGGCCCTCACCGGGGAGCTGTTTTTT
cdr3_aa: CASSYVRALTGELFF
d_call: -
v_call: TRBV6-5
clone_size: -
j_call: TRBJ2-2

cdr3_nt: TGCGCCAGCAGCTTGGAGGGCGACAGAGAGGTGGATAAACTGTTTTTT
cdr3_aa: CASSLEGDREVDKLFF
d_call: -
v_call: TRBV5-1
clone_size: -
j_call: TRBJ1-4

cdr3_nt: TGTGCCAGCTCACAAATACAGGGGAACACTGAAGCTTTCTTT
cdr3_aa: CASSQIQGNTEAFF
d_call: -
v_call: TRBV18
clone_size: -
j_call: TRBJ1-1

cdr3_nt: TGTGCCAGCAGTTTCCCTAGCCAGGTTTCCGAGCAGTACTTC
cdr3_aa: CASSFPSQVSEQYF
d_call: -
v_call: TRBV28
clone_size: once
j_call: TRBJ2-7

cdr3_nt: TGTGCCAGCAGGAGCCTAGCGGTAAGCTCCTACAATGAGCAGTTCTTC
cdr3_aa: CASRSLAVSSYNEQFF
d_call: TRBD2
v_call: TRBV7-9
clone_size: -
j_call: TRBJ2-1

cdr3_nt: TGCGCCAGCAGCCAAGAGTGGACTGGATCCTACGAGCAGTACTTC
cdr3_aa: CASSQEWTGSYEQYF
d_call: -
v_call: TRBV4-1
clone_size: -
j_call: TRBJ2-7

cdr3_nt: TGTGCCAGCAGTAGGGTCCAGGGGGCGTCGTACAATGAGCAGTTCTTC
cdr3_aa: CASSRVQGASYNEQFF
d_call: TRBD1
v_call: TRBV25-1
clone_size: -
j_call: TRBJ2-1

cdr3_nt: TGTGCCAGCCCGAATACGACAAGGAGGGACTATGGCTACACCTTC
cdr3_aa: CASPNTTRRDYGYTF
d_call: -
v_call: TRBV10-3
clone_size: -
j_call: TRBJ1-2

cdr3_nt: TGTGCCAGCAGCCAAGGCGGGAGGAACACAGATACGCAGTATTTT
cdr3_aa: CASSQGGRNTDTQYF
d_call: TRBD2
v_call: TRBV4-2
clone_size: -
j_call: TRBJ2-3

cdr3_nt: TGTGCCAGTAGTAACTACAGGGATCTCCACGAGCAGTACTTC
cdr3_aa: CASSNYRDLHEQYF
d_call: -
v_call: TRBV19
clone_size: -
j_call: TRBJ2-7

cdr3_nt: TGTGCCAGCAGCCAAGGGGGTACGGACAGGGATTACGAGCAGTACTTC
cdr3_aa: CASSQGGTDRDYEQYF
d_call: TRBD1
v_call: TRBV4-2
clone_size: -
j_call: TRBJ2-7

cdr3_nt: TGCGCCAGCAGCCAAGGCCGGGACAGAAGGGTCGAGCAGTACTTC
cdr3_aa: CASSQGRDRRVEQYF
d_call: TRBD1
v_call: TRBV4-3
clone_size: few
j_call: TRBJ2-7

cdr3_nt: TGTGCCAGCAGCCAGCGCCGGACAGGGGACTTTTACGAGCAGTACTTC
cdr3_aa: CASSQRRTGDFYEQYF
d_call: TRBD1
v_call: TRBV7-2
clone_size: -
j_call: TRBJ2-7

cdr3_nt: TGTGCCAGTAGTATTGGGGCGTTCCGACTCGCGGACACCGGGGAGCTGTTTTTT
cdr3_aa: CASSIGAFRLADTGELFF
d_call: -
v_call: TRBV19
clone_size: -
j_call: TRBJ2-2

cdr3_nt: TGTGCCAGCAGTGAAGCGCTTCGGAGTCTAGGCTACACCTTC
cdr3_aa: CASSEALRSLGYTF
d_call: -
v_call: TRBV2
clone_size: -
j_call: TRBJ1-2

cdr3_nt: TGTGCCAGCAGTTTTCAGGGGCCGAGAAACAATGAGCAGTTCTTC
cdr3_aa: CASSFQGPRNNEQFF
d_call: -
v_call: TRBV28
clone_size: -
j_call: TRBJ2-1

cdr3_nt: TGTGCCAGCAGTTATAGCGGACCCTACAATGAGCAGTTCTTC
cdr3_aa: CASSYSGPYNEQFF
d_call: -
v_call: TRBV28
clone_size: -
j_call: TRBJ2-1

cdr3_nt: TGCAGCGCCCAATTAGCGGGATCATACAATGAGCAGTTCTTC
cdr3_aa: CSAQLAGSYNEQFF
d_call: TRBD2
v_call: TRBV29-1
clone_size: few
j_call: TRBJ2-1

cdr3_nt: TGTGCCAGCAGCTCCAGGGGGACCCGCTCTGGGGCCAACGTCCTGACTTTC
cdr3_aa: CASSSRGTRSGANVLTF
d_call: TRBD1
v_call: TRBV7-2
clone_size: -
j_call: TRBJ2-6

cdr3_nt: TGTGCCAGCAGCTGGACACGACGCGAGACCCAGTACTTC
cdr3_aa: CASSWTRRETQYF
d_call: -
v_call: TRBV11-2
clone_size: -
j_call: TRBJ2-5